The present T cell receptor (beta chain) was sequenced within a study of T cell responses to AZD1222 COVID-19 vaccine. Study-level findings and limits: Per reports, nearly half of all spike-specific TCRs target regions that are unmutated in variants.

The CDR3 has 12 amino acids. Germline-derived CDR1 and CDR2 are MGHDK and SYGVNS. Trimming shortened V by 8 bases and J by 8 bases, and 15 bases separated the two germline ends. The assay was immunoSEQ multiplex PCR, and TCRdb's table has in-frame clones only and misses some. The table includes approximately 110,000 clones, roughly 84% detected once. About this clone itself: Its antigen is currently unknown.

This TCR derives from an adult in good health. The chain has TRBV25-1 and TRBJ1-2; possibly TRBD1 for D (6 bases). The material was peripheral blood, obtained on day 0 of AZD1222 vaccination. The CDR3, as DNA: TGTGCCAGCTCGGGGGGGGGCAGAGGCTACACCTTC. Amino acid sequence: CASSGGGRGYTF.